This T cell receptor (beta chain) was obtained from a study of cytomegalovirus exposure and HLA in healthy donors (dated by TCRdb to 2017 to 2019). As for the study more broadly: An earlier analysis of approximately 550 of the donors reported 250 to 300 Gb of sequence data and roughly 100 million unique TCR beta sequences from about 179 million T cells. Roughly 320 gigabases of sequencing data and around 88 million unique TCR sequences made up an early release that covered 500 to 700 HLA-typed donors. The genetic ancestry cluster associated with self-reported Caucasian donors included 81% of the 350 to 500 genotyped donors. The study aimed to test whether signatures of past pathogen exposure could be identified by cataloging public T cell receptors. The study used immunosequencing to profile the T cell repertoires of some 600 subjects and linked those repertoires to cytomegalovirus serostatus. In addition to the first cohort of around 670 subjects, a separate validation cohort of 130 or so different subjects was used. High-throughput TCR immunosequencing, statistical association of individual TCRs with disease status, and machine learning were combined to predict cytomegalovirus infection status. A later analysis re-analyzed previously published TCR beta repertoires from 650 to 800 donors and added high-resolution HLA genotyping to study TCR occurrence patterns. In the later analysis, no new phenotypic data were used to find candidate immune exposures; instead, reliance was placed on TCR beta sequences and their occurrence across donors. An earlier analysis of fewer than 700 of the donors applied high-throughput TCR beta sequencing to assess whether each TCR beta V gene segment acted as functional or pseudogenic. Donor age, sex, ethnicity and CMV serostatus were compiled alongside the repertoire data. Genome-wide SNP genotypes for about 65% of the 666 donors were used in a later genetic analysis, which treated that subset as a discovery cohort. Every repertoire in the discovery cohort had been generated on one and the same sequencing platform. HLA typing covered class I and class II loci at four-digit resolution. The number of donors typed differed by locus, with roughly 620-640 for A, B, C, DRB1 and DQB1, roughly 520 for DQA1, 600 to 610 for DPA1, and approximately 470 for DPB1. Roughly five DR-DQ haplotypes were treated as single units for association and clustering because of strong linkage in the cohort. Among roughly 400 genotyped donors of the cohort, an average of 235,054 unique TCR beta nucleotide sequences were sequenced per donor, 15% to 20% of them non-productive. Broader findings and caveats from the paper: According to a later analysis, TCR association rates differed among HLA loci, with DRB1 alleles showing the most associated TCRs and HLA-C alleles showing the fewest. In a later genetic analysis, fewer N-insertions in productive TCRs were reported among donors in an Asian-associated ancestry cluster than the roughly 670-donor mean. In this cohort, only TCR beta chains were sequenced, and detectable features were limited by the absence of alpha or paired-chain data. Specific HLA alleles were associated with over 15,000 TCR beta sequences at a false discovery rate of 0.05 in a later analysis. A later analysis found that most CMV-associated TCR beta chains appeared HLA-restricted, with HLA associations seemingly driven largely by CMV exposure. Roughly uniform sequencing depth across donors was assumed in presence/absence analyses, although this assumption may not hold. The earlier analysis of about 600 of the donors excluded roughly 17 rarely observed V segments, including chromosome 9 orphons, because counts were too low. In an earlier analysis of 500 to 650 of the donors, most TCR beta V segments appeared in productive rearrangements about 87% or about 30% of the time, broadly matching IMGT annotations. HLA typing was unavailable for some donors at each locus, so association tests used only the typed subset. A further reported finding was that TCR beta sequences accurately predicted the HLA-A and HLA-B alleles for most subjects in the first cohort. The authors suggested that the approach could potentially be generalized to other disease states and immunological phenotypes. A few of the identified cytomegalovirus-associated TCR beta chains were confirmed in vitro to be specific for cytomegalovirus antigens. In the study, approximately 150 TCR beta chains were listed as associated with cytomegalovirus. V-gene and J-gene trimming of TCR beta chains was associated with a missense DCLRE1C variant in a later genetic analysis, and the association was replicated in an independent cohort. While some public TCRs were present in many individuals, most TCR sequences turned up only very rarely across donors. Immune exposure information for the cohort was limited to CMV serostatus. Some IMGT-functional V segments, including TRBV6-2 and TRBV6-3, could not be distinguished by the 87-base-pair reads and were therefore excluded. Correlated functional status among segregating V segments might reflect linkage disequilibrium, but an unknown experimental factor could not be ruled out. A cluster of highly shared sequence variants was judged likely to represent a technical artifact of the sequencing pipeline. In a later analysis, several top co-occurrence clusters were reported to appear linked to parvovirus B19, influenza, CMV and Epstein-Barr virus. In both the original and validation cohorts, the classifier was reported to diagnose cytomegalovirus status with high specificity and sensitivity. A later analysis found that HLA-associated TCR beta chains were more clonally expanded and had lower generation probabilities than equally common non-associated chains. When HLA alleles, especially DR and DQ, strongly co-occurred, attributing TCR associations to individual alleles was difficult.

The library was made by the immunoSEQ multiplex PCR assay. For the multiplex PCR, a mixture combining 60 forward primers for TCR Vbeta segments and 13 reverse primers for TCR Jbeta segments was used. A multiplex PCR assay on genomic DNA amplified the CDR3 region of rearranged TCR beta genes. The Illumina HiSeq System was used to sequence the amplified TCR beta libraries as 87-base-pair reads. The source study handled its data this way. A later analysis counted about 76 million unique TCR beta chains across the 666 repertoires, and 10 million to 12 million of these chains were shared by at least two donors. A nearest-neighbor algorithm error-corrected the raw reads and collapsed the reads into unique sequences, merging closely related sequences to remove PCR and sequencing errors. CDR3 sequences were aligned to IMGT reference sequences to assign V, D and J gene segments. For a sequence to be retained, a match of at least six nucleotides was required to both a V gene segment and a J gene segment. A rearrangement was called productive if the CDR3 had no stop codons and remained in frame with V and J, and every other rearrangement was called non-productive. CDR3 was defined by IMGT convention, running from the second conserved V-encoded cysteine to the conserved J-encoded phenylalanine. Sequences without an unambiguous match to a single V gene segment were excluded from the earlier analysis of 450 to 650 of the donors. In an earlier analysis of some 590 of the donors, V segments were called functional above 56.7% productive rearrangements and were called segregating when the between-donor standard deviation exceeded 5%. To diagnose cytomegalovirus status from the catalog of TCR beta chain sequences, a statistical classification framework was built. In a later analysis, TCR nucleotide sequences were compared against IMGT/GENE-DB human TR gene sequences so that V and J genes could be assigned. A later analysis assigned CDR3 sequences and most-parsimonious VDJ recombination scenarios with the TCRdist pipeline. In a later analysis, every TCR beta chain was defined by the combination of its CDR3 amino acid sequence and its V-gene family, and reads without a unique V-gene family were dropped. As a way to deal with suspected cross-contamination and a sequencing artifact, a later analysis dropped 500 to 700 nucleotide sequences that were highly shared and had low generation probability. In a later analysis, a clonal expansion index for each public chain was calculated from normalized within-repertoire ranks of inferred template counts. A later analysis computed generation probabilities with a VDJ recombination model fitted to out-of-frame rearrangements, and checked the results against IGoR. Hypergeometric tests were used in a later analysis to score TCR-TCR, TCR-HLA and TCR-CMV co-occurrence, with a repertoire-size bias correction applied to the TCR pairs. A later analysis estimated false discovery rates by permuting HLA or CMV assignments 20 times. In a later analysis, co-occurring TCRs were grouped with DBSCAN, and TCRdist sequence similarity was added when clustering was performed within HLA-allele-positive subsets. Co-occurrence clustering excluded repertoires with fewer than 30,000 or more than 120,000 public chains, plus five with anomalous nucleotide sharing. This is the immuneACCESS table as TCRdb keeps it, with only in-frame sequences that have V and J called. A part of the clones is gone; compared with another copy, unresolved V genes explain less than half, and the rest is unexplained. The V and J calls and clone size were taken over from that table, and D and trimming were inferred from the DNA. This sample holds about 210,000 clones; over 80% were observed only once. Roughly a tenth of the sample is held by the ten biggest clonotypes.

Regarding this clone: Its antigen is not yet known. No base qualities exist here, and no much larger clone lies one base off it.

V drops 0 bases and J drops 0 bases, leaving 12 bases in between. From a lookup of the germline V gene, CDR1 and CDR2 are SNHLY and FYNNEI. Spanning cysteine to phenylalanine, the CDR3 consists of 17 amino acids. Just CDR3 DNA is preserved here, 51 bases in frame from base 1. In total, roughly 670 healthy bone marrow donors made up the cohort. All cohort members were sampled while nominally healthy, although unrecorded immune exposures were likely present. The donor tested CMV seropositive and was one of the 289 seropositive cohort members. A peripheral blood sample was provided by each donor, and peripheral blood mononuclear cells were used for TCR beta sequencing. Genomic DNA extraction from the blood cell samples was performed with the Qiagen DNeasy Blood Extraction Kit.

The sequence was collected from a woman between 45 and 60 years old in good health and CMV-seropositive. The sequence is built from TRBV2 and TRBJ1-5, with no D gene named confidently. The sequenced sample was PBMCs. The DNA sequence is given as TGTGCCAGCAGTGAAGCAGGCCTAGTTCATAGCAATCAGCCCCAGCATTTT. Its coded protein is CASSEAGLVHSNQPQHF.